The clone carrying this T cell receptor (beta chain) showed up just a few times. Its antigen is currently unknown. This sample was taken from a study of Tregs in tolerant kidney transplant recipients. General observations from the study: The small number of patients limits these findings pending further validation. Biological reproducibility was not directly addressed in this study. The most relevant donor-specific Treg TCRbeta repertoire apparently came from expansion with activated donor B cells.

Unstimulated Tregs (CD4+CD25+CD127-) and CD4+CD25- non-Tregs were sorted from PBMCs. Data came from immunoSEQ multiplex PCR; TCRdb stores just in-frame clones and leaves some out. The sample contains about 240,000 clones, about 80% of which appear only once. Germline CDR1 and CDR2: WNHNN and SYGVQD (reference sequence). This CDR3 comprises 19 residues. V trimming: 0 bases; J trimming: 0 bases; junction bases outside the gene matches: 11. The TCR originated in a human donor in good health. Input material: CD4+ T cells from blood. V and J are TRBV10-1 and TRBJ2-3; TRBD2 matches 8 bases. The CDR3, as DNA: TGCGCCAGCAGTGAGTCCCGCCTGGGACTAGTAGCTAGCACAGATACGCAGTATTTT. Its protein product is CASSESRLGLVASTDTQYF.